A selection of T cell receptor beta chains follows, all from one sample in a study of blood T cell repertoires in COVID-19. Method: immunoSEQ multiplex PCR; TCRdb's copy keeps in-frame clones and lacks some. Of about 120,000 clones detected, 82% appear once; the ten largest clones hold roughly 4.3%. Sequenced material: peripheral blood. The origin of the receptors is a woman aged 70-85 years with acute or convalescent COVID-19. The CDR3 runs from the conserved cysteine through the conserved F or W.

v_gene,CDR3aa
TRBV3-1/TRBV3-2,CASSQGPTGQYF
TRBV5-4,CASGLAGGGTDTQYF
TRBV18,CASSPGTGVRTDTQYF
TRBV29-1,CSATQGAKGYTF
TRBV5-6,CASTLGTDYGYTF
TRBV19,CASSIRDRVGGEQFF
TRBV25-1,CASSDRQALYGYTF
TRBV27,CASTRWGVSEAFF
TRBV7-2,CASSLAPGQGGEAFF
TRBV12-3/TRBV12-4,CASSHSGGETQYF
TRBV4-1,CASSPEGANTGELFF
TRBV4-1,CASSQPTGKGSDTEAFF
TRBV10-2,CASSDGSGELTDTQYF
TRBV29-1,CSVVGTSGGAYEQYF
TRBV11-3,CASSLDLTGTEAFF
TRBV11-2,CASSLDRGSYGYTF
TRBV7-6,CASSLERGNTGELFF
TRBV11-1,CASSSQGVGETQYF
TRBV5-4,CASSLRLAGGPGETQYF
TRBV30,CAWSPRPGTSGGAKNIQYF
TRBV5-1,CASSPAGGTLGYTF
TRBV6-6,CASSQQTGTGITEAFF
TRBV19,CASSTGQAGIYEQYF
TRBV6-5,CASSFRDYGGELFF
TRBV6-5,CASSYQGQITGELFF
TRBV5-6,CASSRGLEEGYTF
TRBV3-1/TRBV3-2,CASSPQLSGNTIYF
TRBV27,CASALGQGESGYTF
TRBV15,CATSRDGAVPGQGAYGYTF
TRBV12-3/TRBV12-4,CASSFGQGTEAFF
TRBV19,CASSMGQGVTYEQYF
TRBV30,CAWVAGLINSPLHF
TRBV2,CASSSDRVGTEAFF
TRBV6-6,CASAPRRGRKVAEAFF
TRBV7-2,CASSFGTDIYGYTF
TRBV11-3,CASSLDRGRGNYGYTF
TRBV5-5,CASSLGQGYNSPLHF
TRBV2,CASNLGTSGFNEQFF